The 21 T cell receptor beta chains given below trace back to one sample, sequenced in a study of T cells in women clearing cervical HPV infection. TCRdb's copy holds only in-frame clones and misses some; the assay was immunoSEQ multiplex PCR. The repertoire shows around 22,000 clones; the top ten hold 12%. Sample: blood buffy coat. The receptors were gathered from a woman aged 18-70 years with a cervical HPV16 infection that either progressed to CIN3+ or cleared (not recorded which).

As concerns this clone: Read coverage stops 3 residues before the CDR3 terminus; the germline J gene supplies the remainder. This sequence joins TRBV10-3 and TRBJ2-3, with TRBD2 matching 12 bases. Germline CDR1 reads ENHRY; CDR2 reads SYGVKD. CDR3 length: 17 residues. The V and J ends lost 7 bases and 5 bases, in that order; junction bases with no gene match: 13. The covered CDR3 bases are TGTGCCATCACCGACCGAGCTAGCGGGAGGGCCATAGATACG. It encodes CAITDRASGRAIDT. The whole CDR3 sequence reads CAITDRASGRAIDTQYF.

This CDR3 reads CAWLLAGANVLFF. The sequenced part of the CDR3 DNA is TGTGCCTGGTTATTGGCTGGGGCCAACGTA. The rearrangement uses TRBV30 and TRBJ1-4; weak D call: TRBD1 (5 bases). The read halts 3 residues ahead of the CDR3 end, with the missing end drawn from the germline J gene. Looked up from germline, CDR1 is GTSNPN and CDR2 is SVGIG (reference sequence). CDR3 length: 13 residues.

As to this clone: Read data end 3 residues before the CDR3 end; the end is taken from the germline J gene. The V gene is TRBV7-6, the J gene TRBJ2-1; the match to TRBD2 covers 10 bases. Germline-derived CDR1 and CDR2 are SGHVS and FNYEAQ. Trimming at V came to 2 bases and at J to 7 bases, leaving 5 bases not matched to a gene. This CDR3 region has 15 residues. The sequenced CDR3 bases are TGTGCCAGCAGCTTAACTAGCGGGGTCAGAAATGAG. This encodes CASSLTSGVRNE. The entire CDR3 reads CASSLTSGVRNEQFF. Full variable domain (outside the CDR3, taken from reference TRBV7-6 and TRBJ2-1): GAGVSQSPRYKVTKRGQDVALRCDPISGHVSLYWYRQALGQGPEFLTYFNYEAQQDKSGLPNDRFSAERPEGSISTLTIQRTEQRDSAMYRCASSLTSGVRNEQFFGPGTRLTVL.

Details on this clone: With the read ending 3 residues before the CDR3 end, the germline J gene is used to fill in that end. The chain links TRBV28 to TRBJ1-5, with 10 bases matching TRBD1. This CDR3 spans 15 amino acids. The germline V gene encodes CDR1 MDHEN and CDR2 SYDVKM. V shed 4 bases and J 6 bases; nucleotides not matched to a gene: 6. The covered CDR3 bases are TGTGCCAGCAGTTCGACGACAGGGGGCGTTCAGCCC. It translates to CASSSTTGGVQP. The full CDR3 sequence reads CASSSTTGGVQPQHF.

Comments on this clone: The CDR3 end lies 3 residues beyond the end of the read and is filled in from the germline J gene. V is TRBV20-1 and J is TRBJ2-5; weak D call: TRBD2 (5 bases). Per the germline V gene, CDR1 is DFQATT and CDR2 is SNEGSKA (reference sequence). V was trimmed by 3 bases and J by 5 bases, leaving 10 bases between them. The CDR3 runs 12 residues. The CDR3 bases that were read are TGCAGTGCTAGGTCCCGGGGTGAGACC. It codes for CSARSRGET. The entire CDR3 sequence reads CSARSRGETQYF.

About this clone: The read terminates 3 residues ahead of where the CDR3 ends, so the germline J gene completes it. The chain uses TRBV28 and TRBJ2-1, with 7 bases fitting TRBD2. Per the germline V gene, CDR1 is MDHEN and CDR2 is SYDVKM. The V segment lost 7 bases and the J segment 7 bases; nucleotides outside the gene matches: 4. The CDR3 has 12 amino acids. The CDR3 bases that were read are TGTGCCAGCACCGGGACTATTAATGAG. The encoded protein is CASTGTINE. The CDR3 reads in full as CASTGTINEQFF.

A word on this clone: The read ends 3 residues shy of where the CDR3 ends; the end is completed using the germline J gene. The gene calls are TRBV19 and TRBJ2-1; no clear D. In germline, CDR1 is LNHDA, CDR2 SQIVND (reference sequence). The CDR3 length is 13 residues. The V end lost 3 bases, the J end lost 7 bases, and 10 bases lay between the germline ends. Incomplete CDR3 DNA: TGTGCCAGTAGTATTGGCGGAAAAAATGAG. Its protein product is CASSIGGKNE. The entire CDR3 protein is CASSIGGKNEQFF.

A note on this clone: The read ends 3 residues early relative to the CDR3; the germline J gene fills the gap. The chain employs TRBV7-2 and TRBJ1-2, with 7 positions matching TRBD1. The CDR3 has 14 amino acids. Germline loops: CDR1 SGHTA, CDR2 FQGNSA. Partial CDR3 DNA: TGTGCCAGCAGCTTGACAGGGCGGCGGAATACC. This encodes CASSLTGRRNT. The full CDR3 protein is CASSLTGRRNTYTF.

As for this clone: From the germline J gene comes the end of the CDR3, since the read stops 3 residues before it. This chain joins TRBV2 and TRBJ2-7; 12 bases fit TRBD2. The germline gives CDR1 SNHLY, CDR2 FYNNEI. The CDR3 is 15 amino acids. J lost 2 bases, V lost 4 bases, and 3 bases had no gene match. CDR3 sequence reads: CASSVGLAGTYEQYF. CDR3 DNA, as far as it was read: TGTGCCAGCAGTGTGGGACTAGCGGGCACCTACGAG.

Notes on this clone: The CDR3 goes on 3 residues after the read ends, and that part is filled in from the germline J gene. The chain uses TRBV25-1 and TRBJ2-3; D is possibly TRBD2 (6 bases). Deletions cut 3 bases from V and 0 bases from J, with 7 bases between. The CDR3 consists of 14 residues. CDR1 and CDR2 (germline): MGHDK, SYGVNS. The DNA read from the CDR3 is TGTGCCAGCAGTGATCGGGGGAGCACAGATACG. Translated: CASSDRGSTDT. The entire CDR3 protein reads CASSDRGSTDTQYF. Variable domain in full (rest from reference TRBV25-1 and TRBJ2-3): EADIYQTPRYLVIGTGKKITLECSQTMGHDKMYWYQQDPGMELHLIHYSYGVNSTEKGDLSSESTVSRIRTEHFPLTLESARPSHTSQYLCASSDRGSTDTQYFGPGTRLTVL.

Note on this clone: The sequence runs out 3 residues before the end of the CDR3; the remainder is reconstructed from the germline J gene. The chain carries TRBV13 and TRBJ2-2; 10 bases fit TRBD1. Germline lookup yields CDR1 PRHDT and CDR2 FYEKMQ (reference sequence). The CDR3 is 15 amino acids. CDR3 DNA, as far as it was read: TGTGCCAGCAGCTTAGGGGGACAGGGGCGAGTCGGG. Protein: CASSLGGQGRVG. The CDR3, in full, reads CASSLGGQGRVGLFF.

Note on this clone: Read data end 3 residues before the CDR3 end; the end is taken from the germline J gene. The chain employs TRBV9 and TRBJ2-7; a weak D match, TRBD2 (5 bases). The CDR3 sequence is 14 residues long. V was clipped by 1 base and J by 6 bases, with 14 bases between them. Germline CDR1 SGDLS, CDR2 YYNGEE. CDR3 loop: CASSVLPAGGEQYF. The DNA read from the CDR3 is TGTGCCAGCAGCGTACTACCGGCGGGCGGCGAG.

Points on this clone: The read falls 3 residues short of the CDR3 end, and the missing part is taken from the germline J gene. The chain employs TRBV27 and TRBJ2-3, with a tentative D call TRBD1 (5 bases). CDR3 size: 17 residues. Germline V CDR1 and CDR2: MNHEY, SMNVEV (reference sequence). Trimming shortened V by 4 bases and J by 4 bases, and 21 bases separated the two germline ends. The covered CDR3 bases are TGTGCCAGCAGTTCCCCAAAGGGGAAGGGTAGAGCAGATACG. It codes for CASSSPKGKGRADT. The full CDR3 is CASSSPKGKGRADTQYF.

In regard to this clone: The sequenced fragment ends 3 residues before the CDR3 boundary, so the rest is inferred from the germline J gene. This chain joins TRBV5-1 and TRBJ1-2; 7 positions match TRBD1. The trim removed 4 bases at V and 3 bases at J, leaving 3 bases unmatched. The V gene's germline CDR1 is SGHRS and CDR2 YFSETQ. The length of the CDR3 is 13 residues. The CDR3 reads CASSEGQHYGYTF. Incomplete CDR3 DNA: TGCGCCAGCAGCGAGGGACAGCACTATGGC.

The covered CDR3 bases are TGCGCCAGCAGCTTGGGACAGGGGGCGCTTTACGAG. This codes for CASSLGQGALYE. The CDR3, in full, reads CASSLGQGALYEQYF. The V and J genes are TRBV5-1 and TRBJ2-7, with 10 bases matching TRBD1. The CDR3 goes on 3 residues after the read ends, and that part is filled in from the germline J gene. Germline V gene data show CDR1 as SGHRS and CDR2 as YFSETQ. The CDR3 has 15 residues. With V trimmed by 0 bases and J by 4 bases, 4 bases remained unmatched.

This CDR3 reads CASSSTHMGEEKLFF. The sequenced part of the CDR3 DNA is TGTGCCAGCAGCTCAACCCATATGGGCGAGGAAAAA. The chain links TRBV7-9 to TRBJ1-4; no firm D call. Read data end 3 residues before the CDR3 end; the end is taken from the germline J gene. CDR1 and CDR2 from the germline V gene are SEHNR and FQNEAQ (reference sequence). Trimming stripped 4 bases from V and 8 bases from J, with 17 bases between. This CDR3 has 15 amino acids.

Concerning this clone itself: The read stops 3 residues short of the end of the CDR3; the missing end is completed from the germline J gene. V and J are TRBV30 and TRBJ2-7; TRBD2 agrees at 9 bases. Germline V CDR1 and CDR2: GTSNPN, SVGIG (reference sequence). This CDR3 has 13 amino acids. J lost 3 bases, V lost 4 bases, and 4 bases had no gene match. The DNA read from the CDR3 is TGTGCCTGGAAGCTGACTAGCGGCTACGAG. Translation: CAWKLTSGYE. The full CDR3 protein is CAWKLTSGYEQYF.

Remarks on this clone: The junction departs from the called germline gene at one end, perhaps through a read error. The CDR3 is cut off 3 residues early in the read; its end comes from the germline J gene. Other nucleotide sequences in the sample specify the same CDR3. The chain has TRBV30 and TRBJ1-3, with D possibly being TRBD1 (6 bases). From germline, CDR1 is GTSNPN and CDR2 SVGIG (reference sequence). This CDR3 comprises 14 residues. CDR3 bases read: TGTGCCTGGAGTGTACAGGGTGCTGGAAACACA. This translates into CAWSVQGAGNT. The entire CDR3 protein is CAWSVQGAGNTIYF.

Comments on this clone: From the germline J gene comes the end of the CDR3, since the read stops 3 residues before it. The rearrangement joins TRBV19 to TRBJ2-3, with D perhaps TRBD1 (5 bases). This CDR3 is 13 amino acids long. Germline CDR1 is LNHDA and CDR2 is SQIVND (reference sequence). CDR3 sequence reads: CASSYQGSQPQYF. The sequenced part of the CDR3 DNA is TGTGCCAGTAGTTATCAGGGTAGTCAGCCG. The full variable domain, with the rest looked up from reference TRBV19 and TRBJ2-3, is DGGITQSPKYLFRKEGQNVTLSCEQNLNHDAMYWYRQDPGQGLRLIYYSQIVNDFQKGDIAEGYSVSREKKESFPLTVTSAQKNPTAFYLCASSYQGSQPQYFGPGTRLTVL.

A note on this clone: The observed sequence ends 3 residues before the CDR3 terminus, with the missing tail filled in from the germline J gene. The chain links TRBV7-8 to TRBJ2-3; D may be TRBD1 (5 bases). Per germline, CDR1 SGHVS and CDR2 FQNEAQ. The CDR3 covers 16 residues. The CDR3 DNA, read in part, is TGTGCCAGCCTAACTCAGGGCAGAAGAGCTACGGAGACG. This translates into CASLTQGRRATET. The complete CDR3 reads CASLTQGRRATETQYF.

Comments on this clone: The read terminates 3 residues ahead of where the CDR3 ends, so the germline J gene completes it. This rearrangement joins TRBV11-2 to TRBJ2-3, with a tentative D call TRBD1 (6 bases). The CDR3 totals 12 residues. The germline V gene has CDR1 SGHAT and CDR2 FQNNGV. The sequenced CDR3 bases are TGTGCCAGCAGCTTTGGGGGCGGGACG. Its translation: CASSFGGGT. The full CDR3 sequence reads CASSFGGGTQYF. Variable domain in full (rest from reference TRBV11-2 and TRBJ2-3): EAGVAQSPRYKIIEKRQSVAFWCNPISGHATLYWYQQILGQGPKLLIQFQNNGVVDDSQLPKDRFSAERLKGVDSTLKIQPAKLEDSAVYLCASSFGGGTQYFGPGTRLTVL.